Given below is one T cell receptor (beta chain) in context. V lost 1 base to trimming and J lost 2 bases, with 16 bases between them. Germline V lookup: CDR1 LGHDT, CDR2 YNNKEL (reference sequence). This CDR3 is built from 17 residues. Assay used: immunoSEQ multiplex PCR; TCRdb lists only in-frame clones, some missing. The profile shows about 210,000 clones, approximately 85% of them singletons. This entry comes from a study of blood T cell repertoires in COVID-19. The receptor comes from a woman aged 45 to 65 with active or convalescent COVID-19. The chain joins TRBV3-1 (or the pseudogene TRBV3-2) to TRBJ2-3; D is possibly TRBD2 (6 bases). Sequencing was done on a sample of peripheral blood. CDR3: CASSQGVASATTDTQYF. The CDR3 bases are TGTGCCAGCAGCCAAGGGGTGGCTAGCGCCACCACAGATACGCAGTATTTT.